This TCR beta chain originates from a study of early T cells in non-severe SARS-CoV-2 infection. Study-level information: Sequencing targeted bulk RNA from unsorted whole blood, leaving chains unpaired. Whole-study results and caveats: VDJdb matching, biased toward anti-spike CD8 responses, missed private and CD4 specificities.

This clonotype was seen at least ten times. Its target is unknown. V lost 5 bases and J lost 2; bases outside the gene matches: 4. This CDR3 is built from 14 residues. CDR1 is SGHDT, CDR2 YYEEEE, per germline. Unique molecular identifiers were affixed to single, distinct cDNA molecules. One entry per CDR3 protein results from TCRdb running MiXCR on the 5' RACE reads. The data contain under 50,000 distinct CDR3 sequences, about 4.1% of them singletons. This chain links TRBV5-6 with TRBJ2-7; 10 bases agree with TRBD1. The clonotype originates from an adult who was a healthcare worker with PCR-confirmed SARS-CoV-2 infection or an uninfected control (not recorded which). Sequences were obtained from whole blood. CDR3 protein: CASSSGTGAYEQYF. CDR3 nucleotide sequence: TGTGCCAGCAGTTCGGGGACAGGGGCCTACGAGCAGTACTTC. Looking up the rest from reference TRBV5-6 and TRBJ2-7 gives the full variable domain: DAGVTQSPTHLIKTRGQQVTLRCSPKSGHDTVSWYQQALGQGPQFIFQYYEEEERQRGNFPDRFSGHQFPNYSSELNVNALLLGDSALYLCASSSGTGAYEQYFGPGTRLTVT.